The sequence of this T cell receptor beta chain was determined in a study of shared clonotypes between healthy human individuals. Whole-study results and caveats: Expectations were that clonotype sharing among donors would be affected by sequencing depth. For sorted subsets, rarefaction showed incomplete sequencing despite large depth. A handful of donors showed sharing of about 4.7% of naive CD4 clonotypes.

Negatively enriched CD4+ T cells were divided by CD45RA into naive and memory. The protocol was immunoSEQ multiplex PCR, while the TCRdb copy is restricted to in-frame clones and leaves out a portion. The sample lists 550,000 to 700,000 clones; about 80% were seen once. Germline V gene lookup returns CDR1 MDHEN and CDR2 SYDVKM. This CDR3 has 15 amino acids. V was trimmed by 2 bases and J by 2 bases, leaving 10 bases between them. A remark on this clone: Antigen: not known.

This clonotype originated in a woman younger than 45 in good health. The source material was memory CD4+ T cells sorted from blood. The subset here: CD45RA-negative fraction. The chain couples TRBV28 to TRBJ1-5, with D possibly matching TRBD1 (5 bases). CDR3 amino acids: CASSLGGVGNQPQHF. The CDR3 bases are TGTGCCAGCAGTTTAGGGGGGGTGGGCAATCAGCCCCAGCATTTT.